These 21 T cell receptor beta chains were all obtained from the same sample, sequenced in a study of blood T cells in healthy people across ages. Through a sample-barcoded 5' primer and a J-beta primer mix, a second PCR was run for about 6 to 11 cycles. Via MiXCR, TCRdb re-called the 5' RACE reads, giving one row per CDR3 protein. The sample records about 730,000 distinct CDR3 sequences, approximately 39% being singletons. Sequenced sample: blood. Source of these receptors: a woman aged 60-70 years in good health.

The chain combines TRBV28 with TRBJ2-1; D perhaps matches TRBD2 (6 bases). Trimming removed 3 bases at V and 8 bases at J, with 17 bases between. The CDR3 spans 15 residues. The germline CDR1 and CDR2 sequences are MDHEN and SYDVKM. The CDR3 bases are TGTGCCAGCAGTTTGGGGGGTACCCGTGGGGATGAGCAGTTCTTC. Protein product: CASSLGGTRGDEQFF.

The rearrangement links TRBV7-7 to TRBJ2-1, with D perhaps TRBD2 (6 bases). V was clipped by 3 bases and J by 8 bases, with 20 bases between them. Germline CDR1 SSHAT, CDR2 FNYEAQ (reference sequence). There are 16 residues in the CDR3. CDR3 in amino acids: CASSLDSGTLGHEQFF. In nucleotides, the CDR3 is TGTGCCAGCAGCTTGGACTCCGGGACTCTCGGCCATGAGCAGTTCTTC.

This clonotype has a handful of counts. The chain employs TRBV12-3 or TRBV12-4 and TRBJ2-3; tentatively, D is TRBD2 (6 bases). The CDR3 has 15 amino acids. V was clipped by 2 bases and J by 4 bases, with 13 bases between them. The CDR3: CASSLMGDSPDTQYF. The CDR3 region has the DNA TGTGCCAGCAGTTTAATGGGGGACTCCCCAGATACGCAGTATTTT.

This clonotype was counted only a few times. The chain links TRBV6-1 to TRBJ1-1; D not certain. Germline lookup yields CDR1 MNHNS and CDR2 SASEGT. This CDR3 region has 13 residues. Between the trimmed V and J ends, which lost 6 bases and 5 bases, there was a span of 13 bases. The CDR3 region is CASRTTEGTEAFF. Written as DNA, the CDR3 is TGTGCCAGCAGGACAACGGAAGGGACTGAAGCTTTCTTT.

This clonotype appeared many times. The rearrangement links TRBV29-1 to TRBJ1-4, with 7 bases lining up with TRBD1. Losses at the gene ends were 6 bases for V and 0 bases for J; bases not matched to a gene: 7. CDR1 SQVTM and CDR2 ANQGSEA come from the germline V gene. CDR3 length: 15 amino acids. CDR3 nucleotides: TGCAGCGTCTCGGGACAGACTGCAACTAATGAAAAACTGTTTTTT. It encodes CSVSGQTATNEKLFF.

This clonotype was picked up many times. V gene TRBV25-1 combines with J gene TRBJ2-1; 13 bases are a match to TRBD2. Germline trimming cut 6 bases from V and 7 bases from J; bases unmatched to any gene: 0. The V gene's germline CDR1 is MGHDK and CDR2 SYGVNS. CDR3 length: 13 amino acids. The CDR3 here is CASRTSGGNEQFF. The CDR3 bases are TGTGCCAGCAGGACTAGCGGGGGGAATGAGCAGTTCTTC.

The CDR3 sequence is CASSQDSSGHHTDTQYF. The CDR3 bases are TGCGCCAGCAGCCAAGATAGTTCAGGACACCACACAGATACGCAGTATTTT. The genes are TRBV4-3 and TRBJ2-3; maybe TRBD1 (5 bases). V was trimmed by 0 bases and J by 2 bases, leaving 15 bases between them. Germline V gene sequence: CDR1 LGHNA, CDR2 YSLEER. The CDR3 covers 17 residues.

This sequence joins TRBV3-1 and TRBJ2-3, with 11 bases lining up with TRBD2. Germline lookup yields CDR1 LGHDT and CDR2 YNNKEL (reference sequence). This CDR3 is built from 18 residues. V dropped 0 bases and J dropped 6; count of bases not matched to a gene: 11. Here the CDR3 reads CASSQDLTGLAGGDTQYF. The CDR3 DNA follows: TGTGCCAGCAGCCAAGATCTGACTGGGCTAGCGGGGGGCGATACGCAGTATTTT.

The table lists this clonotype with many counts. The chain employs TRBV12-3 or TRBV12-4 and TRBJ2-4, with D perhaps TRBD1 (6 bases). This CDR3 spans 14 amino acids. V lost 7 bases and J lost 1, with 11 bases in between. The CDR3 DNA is TGTGCCAGCACTGAACAGGGTGCCAAAAACATTCAGTACTTC. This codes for CASTEQGAKNIQYF.

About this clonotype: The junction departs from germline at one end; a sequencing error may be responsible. The CDR3 nucleotides read TGTGCCAGCAGCCCGGGACTAGTAAACAATGGGCAGTTCTTC. This translates into CASSPGLVNNGQFF. This chain connects TRBV3-1 to TRBJ2-1; TRBD2 aligns across 8 bases. The CDR3 spans 14 residues. Germline V gives CDR1 LGHDT, CDR2 YNNKEL (reference sequence).

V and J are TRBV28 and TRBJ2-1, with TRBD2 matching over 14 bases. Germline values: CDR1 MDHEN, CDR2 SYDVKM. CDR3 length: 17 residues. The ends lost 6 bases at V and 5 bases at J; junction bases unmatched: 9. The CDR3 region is CASRGTSGSTPHNEQFF. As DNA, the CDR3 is TGTGCCAGCAGAGGGACTAGCGGGAGTACCCCCCACAATGAGCAGTTCTTC. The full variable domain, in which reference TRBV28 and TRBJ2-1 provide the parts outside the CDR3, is DVKVTQSSRYLVKRTGEKVFLECVQDMDHENMFWYRQDPGLGLRLIYFSYDVKMKEKGDIPEGYSVSREKKERFSLILESASTNQTSMYLCASRGTSGSTPHNEQFFGPGTRLTVL.

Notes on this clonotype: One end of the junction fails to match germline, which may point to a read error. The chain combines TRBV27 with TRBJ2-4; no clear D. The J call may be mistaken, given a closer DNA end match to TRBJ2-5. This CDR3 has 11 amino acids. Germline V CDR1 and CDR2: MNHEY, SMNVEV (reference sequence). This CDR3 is CAGSFQKTQYF. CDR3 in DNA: TGTGCCGGCAGTTTCCAAAAGACCCAGTACTTC.

CDR3 bases: TGTGCCAGCGGTGTAGAAGCCCGCTACAATGAGCAGTTCTTC. As protein: CASGVEARYNEQFF. The J gene is TRBJ2-1, the V gene TRBV2; the D is unclear. Germline lookup yields CDR1 SNHLY and CDR2 FYNNEI. CDR3 length equals 14 residues. The V end lost 8 bases, the J end lost 3 bases, and 14 bases lay between the germline ends.

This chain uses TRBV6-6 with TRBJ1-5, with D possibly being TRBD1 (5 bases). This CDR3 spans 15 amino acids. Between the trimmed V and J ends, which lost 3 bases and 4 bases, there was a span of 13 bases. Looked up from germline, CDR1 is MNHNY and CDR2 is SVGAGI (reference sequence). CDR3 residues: CASSYLRGENQPQHF. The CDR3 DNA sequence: TGTGCCAGCAGTTATCTGAGGGGCGAGAATCAGCCCCAGCATTTT.

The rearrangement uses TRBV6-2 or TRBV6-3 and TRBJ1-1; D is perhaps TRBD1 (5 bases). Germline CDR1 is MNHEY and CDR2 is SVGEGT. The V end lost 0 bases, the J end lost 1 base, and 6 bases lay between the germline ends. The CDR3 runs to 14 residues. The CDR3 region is CASSYSQENTEAFF. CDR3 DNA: TGTGCCAGCAGTTACTCACAGGAGAACACTGAAGCTTTCTTT.

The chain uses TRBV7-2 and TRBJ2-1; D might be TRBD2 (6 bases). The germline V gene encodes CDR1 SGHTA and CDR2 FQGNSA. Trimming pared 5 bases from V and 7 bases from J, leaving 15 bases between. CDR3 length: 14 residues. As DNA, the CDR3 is TGTGCCAGCAGCAGGGTGGGAGGAATGAATGAGCAGTTCTTC. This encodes CASSRVGGMNEQFF. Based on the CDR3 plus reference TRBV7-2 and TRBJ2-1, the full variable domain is GAGVSQSPSNKVTEKGKDVELRCDPISGHTALYWYRQSLGQGLEFLIYFQGNSAPDKSGLPSDRFSAERTGGSVSTLTIQRTQQEDSAVYLCASSRVGGMNEQFFGPGTRLTVL.

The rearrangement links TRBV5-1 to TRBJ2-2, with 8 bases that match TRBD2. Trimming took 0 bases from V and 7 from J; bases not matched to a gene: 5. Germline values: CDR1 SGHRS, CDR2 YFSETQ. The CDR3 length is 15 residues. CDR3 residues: CASSLVTSGYGELFF. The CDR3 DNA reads TGCGCCAGCAGCTTGGTAACTAGCGGCTACGGGGAGCTGTTTTTT.

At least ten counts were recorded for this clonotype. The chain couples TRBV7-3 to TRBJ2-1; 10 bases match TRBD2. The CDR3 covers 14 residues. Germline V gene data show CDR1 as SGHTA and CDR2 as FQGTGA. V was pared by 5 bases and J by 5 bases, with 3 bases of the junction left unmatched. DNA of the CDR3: TGTGCCAGCAGCGGGACTAGCGCAAACAATGAGCAGTTCTTC. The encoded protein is CASSGTSANNEQFF.

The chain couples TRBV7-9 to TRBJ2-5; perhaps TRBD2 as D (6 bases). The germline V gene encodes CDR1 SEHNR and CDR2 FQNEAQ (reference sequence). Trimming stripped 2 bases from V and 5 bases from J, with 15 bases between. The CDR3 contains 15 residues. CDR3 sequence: CASSLKSGSRETQYF. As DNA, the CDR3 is TGTGCCAGCAGCTTAAAGAGCGGGTCACGGGAGACCCAGTACTTC.

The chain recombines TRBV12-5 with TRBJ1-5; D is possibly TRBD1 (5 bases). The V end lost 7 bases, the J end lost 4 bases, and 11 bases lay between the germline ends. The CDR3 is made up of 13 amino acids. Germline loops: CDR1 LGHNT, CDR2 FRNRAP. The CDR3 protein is CASARGGNQPQHF. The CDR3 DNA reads TGTGCTAGTGCCCGGGGGGGGAATCAGCCCCAGCATTTT.

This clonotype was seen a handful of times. The CDR3 spells CSVGRYRVVNTEAFF. CDR3 in DNA: TGCAGCGTGGGACGATACAGGGTTGTGAACACTGAAGCTTTCTTT. The chain uses TRBV29-1 and TRBJ1-1, with D maybe TRBD1 (6 bases). Germline V gives CDR1 SQVTM, CDR2 ANQGSEA. The ends were cut back, 6 bases at V and 0 bases at J, with 17 bases in the middle. The CDR3 consists of 15 residues.